This T cell receptor (beta chain) was identified during a study of control samples from healthy donors and cancer patients. Here immunoSEQ multiplex PCR was the method, and the copy in TCRdb shows in-frame clones only, minus some. The repertoire has about 95,000 clones, approximately 86% of them found once; the top ten carry around 20%. This CDR3 has 15 residues. Trimming left V 4 bases short and J 3 bases short, with 15 bases between. The germline gives CDR1 SGHTS, CDR2 YDEGEE. Sequencing used blood. The V gene is TRBV5-8, the J gene TRBJ2-3; perhaps D is TRBD1 or TRBD2 (5 bases each). The receptor was derived from a man aged 30 to 45 in good health. The DNA of the CDR3 is TGTGCCAGCAGCACTGGGGACGCGAGGACAGATACGCAGTATTTT. This gives the protein CASSTGDARTDTQYF.